This T cell receptor (beta chain) was sequenced for a study of shared clonotypes between healthy human individuals. Study-wide context: Every donor yielded three CD4 naive, three CD4 memory, two CD8 naive and one CD8 memory plate.

The CDR3 is made up of 16 amino acids. V was cut by 5 bases and J by 2 bases, with 16 bases left in between. Germline assignment: CDR1 MDHEN and CDR2 SYDVKM. The deep-level immunoSEQ assay was used. The protocol was immunoSEQ multiplex PCR, while the TCRdb copy is restricted to in-frame clones and leaves out a portion. The table lists 2 million to 2.5 million clones, around 92% of them singletons, with about 0.36% in the top ten. The V gene is TRBV28, the J gene TRBJ1-5, with D possibly TRBD1 on 6 matching bases. The sequencing sample was made of naive CD4+ T cells from PBMCs. The sample's subset: CD45RA+ positively selected. The sequence was obtained from a man younger than 35 in good health. Some clones in this sample may be carry-over from other donors' samples. For the CDR3, the DNA is TGTGCCAGCAGTCCCTCGGGACATCGGGGCAATCAGCCCCAGCATTTT. Encoded protein: CASSPSGHRGNQPQHF.